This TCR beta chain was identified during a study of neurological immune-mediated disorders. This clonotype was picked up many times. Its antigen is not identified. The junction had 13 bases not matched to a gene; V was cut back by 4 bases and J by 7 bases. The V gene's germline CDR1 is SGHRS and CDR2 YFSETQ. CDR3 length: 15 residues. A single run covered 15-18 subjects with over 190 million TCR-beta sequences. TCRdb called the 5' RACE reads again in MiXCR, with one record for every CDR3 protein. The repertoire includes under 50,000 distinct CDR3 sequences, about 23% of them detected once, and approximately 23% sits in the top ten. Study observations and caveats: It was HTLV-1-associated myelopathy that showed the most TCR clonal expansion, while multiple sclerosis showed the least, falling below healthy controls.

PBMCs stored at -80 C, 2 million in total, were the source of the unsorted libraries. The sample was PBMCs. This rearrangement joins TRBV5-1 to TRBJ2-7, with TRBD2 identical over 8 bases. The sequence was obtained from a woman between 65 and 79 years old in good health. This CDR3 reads CASSLSGAYKTEQYF. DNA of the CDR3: TGCGCCAGCAGCCTTAGCGGGGCCTATAAAACGGAGCAGTACTTC.